This TCR beta chain was sequenced for a study of shared clonotypes between healthy human individuals. Here immunoSEQ multiplex PCR was the method, and the copy in TCRdb shows in-frame clones only, minus some. The sample has approximately 320,000 clones; approximately 74% are singletons. Germline CDR1 is SGHNT and CDR2 is YYREEE (reference sequence). Trimming removed 0 bases at V and 4 bases at J, with 15 bases between. The CDR3 runs to 16 residues. Sequenced: memory CD4+ T cells sorted from blood. Subset indicated: CD45RA-negative fraction. V usage is TRBV5-4 and J usage is TRBJ2-3; D is possibly TRBD1 or TRBD2 (5 bases each). The clonotype originates from a man aged 25 to 40 in good health. CDR3 sequence reads: CASSLAGTGISDTQYF. The CDR3, as DNA: TGTGCCAGCAGCTTGGCCGGGACGGGTATTTCAGATACGCAGTATTTT.